Described below is a single T cell receptor beta chain sequence and its context. This receptor's antigen is unknown. Base-call qualities are not available, and no considerably larger clone is one nucleotide away. V gives up 4 bases and J gives up 0 bases, and the segment between their germline ends measures 9 bases. The germline V gene sets CDR1 to MGHRA and CDR2 to YSYEKL. The CDR3, from cysteine to phenylalanine, totals 15 residues. The only DNA kept is the CDR3, 45 bases in frame from the first base. After 10 to 11 days of culture, CD4+ T cells were isolated with the EasySep CD4+ T cell isolation kit. Two doses of either the BNT162b2 or the mRNA-1273 mRNA SARS-CoV-2 vaccine were administered to participants. The absence of prior SARS-CoV-2 infection in healthy vaccine recipients was confirmed by negative nucleocapsid antibodies before and after vaccination. Half of the culture medium was replaced with fresh IL-2-containing medium on days 3 and 7. Unless noted otherwise, every peptide stimulation condition was grown in triplicate wells. PBMC were separated from whole blood using Ficoll-Paque Plus gradient centrifugation and were then either cryopreserved at -140C or used fresh. The QIAamp micro DNA kit was used to extract genomic DNA from the cultured CD4+ T cells.

The receptor library was made with the immunoSEQ multiplex PCR assay. DNA from the cultured, isolated CD4+ T cells was subjected to TCR beta CDR3 sequencing. In the original analysis: Non-productive TCR sequences were discarded, and reads were trimmed to the CDR3 region, with only CDR3s of 7 or more amino acids retained. The MANAFEST web app was used to pick out antigen-specific clonotypes by comparing their expansion in peptide wells with that in reference cultures. To be called positive, a clone needed expansion at FDR<0.05 compared with the reference and with all other wells, an odds ratio greater than 5, and a frequency greater than 0.1% in two replicate wells. Cross-reactive clonotypes were defined as significantly expanded in SARS-CoV-2 spike wells and in at least one common cold coronavirus spike condition. Using the stringdist R package, CDR3 similarity was measured by Levenshtein distance, and unrooted trees were constructed with ape in R 3.6.1. The clones in this table, taken by TCRdb from immuneACCESS, are in-frame only. Not every clone is retained; where verified, under half of the shortfall comes from an unresolved V gene, and the cause of the rest is unknown. The D gene and trimming were derived from the DNA, and the V and J assignments and clone size from that table. This sample gives tens of thousands of clones in total; around 85% of them show up just once. In total, the top ten clones hold about 2.5% of the sample.

The data derive from a study of vaccination effects on CD4 cells after COVID-19 (dated by TCRdb to 2022 to 2024). Describing the broader study: To identify antigen-specific CD4+ T cell clonotypes by their expansion, the ViraFEST assay first stimulated PBMC with viral peptide pools and then applied TCR sequencing. Across the study, the median time from the second dose to post-vaccine sampling was 72 days (range 14 to 241). Each well held under 2.5 million PBMC cultured in IMDM containing roughly 4.9% human AB serum, roughly 9.9 IU/ml IL-2 and gentamicin, along with around 11 ug/ml peptides. In both COVID-19 convalescent patients and infection-naive vaccine recipients, the study compared SARS-CoV-2 spike-specific CD4+ TCR repertoires from before mRNA vaccination with those from after it. A total of more than 8 COVID-19 convalescent patients and a handful of SARS-CoV-2-naive healthy vaccine recipients were included in the full study. Cultures from other donors in the study were sequenced using the Oncomine TCR Beta short-read assay on an Illumina iSeq 100. General study outcomes and caveats: Only a small number of convalescent patients were included, and no early post-infection timepoints were available, which limited the study. Among healthy vaccine recipients, nearly all vaccine-induced clones were SARS-CoV-2 mono-reactive, and just 1 of 255 was cross-reactive with common cold coronaviruses. Both infection-induced and vaccine-induced clones contracted markedly at late post-vaccination timepoints, which is consistent with waning T cell responses.

Sequenced here: CD4+ T cells from PBMCs cultured without peptide, sampled after COVID-19 vaccination. This clonotype was sampled from a human donor who received a COVID-19 vaccine. The chain uses TRBV4-1 and TRBJ1-4; no D gene can be assigned with confidence. Here is the DNA: TGCGCCAGCAGCCCAGAAATTGCAACTAATGAAAAACTGTTTTTT. It is translated as CASSPEIATNEKLFF.